This TCR beta chain was recovered during a study of cytomegalovirus exposure and HLA in healthy donors. Across the study: Earlier work reported 100 million or so unique TCR beta sequences from roughly 180 million T cells. Study-wide points: When the data were analyzed later, several of the most significant clusters appeared to be linked to common viral pathogens. It was about 150 TCR beta chains that were listed as cytomegalovirus-associated. Serostatus for CMV was the only available immune exposure information.

It was with 60 Vbeta and 13 Jbeta primers that the PCR ran. The repertoire was sequenced with immunoSEQ multiplex PCR; TCRdb's copy has only in-frame clones and lacks some. There are 120,000 or so clones in the sample; 81% occur only once, and around 1.8% lies in the top ten. Of note for this clone: Its cognate antigen is unknown.

The V gene end was trimmed by 8 bases and the J gene end by 3 bases; junction bases not matched to a gene: 8. Germline V gene sequence: CDR1 SQVTM, CDR2 ANQGSEA. The CDR3 has 13 residues. The sample consisted of PBMCs. V and J are TRBV29-1 and TRBJ2-3, with 7 bases aligning to TRBD1. The sequence derives from a man aged 18 to 30 in good health and CMV-seronegative. The DNA for the CDR3 is TGCAGCATGGGACAGAGGGCGACAGATACGCAGTATTTT. It encodes CSMGQRATDTQYF.